A single sample is the source of the 17 T cell receptor beta chains below, sequenced in a study of blood T cell repertoires in COVID-19. Repertoires were generated with immunoSEQ multiplex PCR, while TCRdb's copy carries only in-frame clones and drops some. The repertoire holds tens of thousands of clones, with 65% to 90% as singletons. Input material: peripheral blood. These receptors were collected from a human donor in a cohort sampled during active COVID-19.

The chain links TRBV18 to TRBJ1-2; 9 positions agree with TRBD1. Germline CDR1 is KGHSH and CDR2 is LQKENI. The junction had 13 bases not matched to a gene; V was cut back by 3 bases and J by 8 bases. CDR3 length: 16 residues. The CDR3 sequence is CASSPGQGLLSGGYTF. CDR3 nucleotide sequence: TGTGCCAGCTCACCGGGACAGGGACTATTGTCGGGAGGCTACACCTTC.

The V gene is TRBV6-1, the J gene TRBJ1-2, with 9 bases matching TRBD1. Germline values: CDR1 MNHNS, CDR2 SASEGT. The junction had 2 bases not matched to a gene; V was cut back by 2 bases and J by 7 bases. CDR3 size: 13 residues. The CDR3: CASSERDRVGYTF. Here the CDR3 DNA reads TGTGCCAGCAGTGAAAGGGACAGGGTTGGCTACACCTTC.

The chain joins TRBV24-1 to TRBJ2-2; a weak D match, TRBD1 (5 bases). Trimming removed 5 bases at V and 3 bases at J, with 15 bases between. In germline, CDR1 is KGHDR, CDR2 SFDVKD. The CDR3 totals 16 residues. CDR3 DNA sequence: TGTGCCACCAGTGCCTGGGGCACAAAGGACACCGGGGAGCTGTTTTTT. Translation gives CATSAWGTKDTGELFF.

The J gene is TRBJ1-5, the V gene TRBV30; weak D call: TRBD1 (6 bases). Deletions cut 0 bases from V and 6 bases from J, with 9 bases between. Germline V gene data show CDR1 as GTSNPN and CDR2 as SVGIG (reference sequence). This CDR3 has 13 amino acids. In DNA, the CDR3 is TGTGCCTGGAGTGTACAGGGATTTCAGCCCCAGCATTTT. Its protein is CAWSVQGFQPQHF.

This rearrangement joins TRBV10-3 to TRBJ1-5, with D tentatively TRBD1 (6 bases). This CDR3 region has 14 residues. Per germline, CDR1 ENHRY and CDR2 SYGVKD. The V gene lost 4 bases and the J gene lost 4 bases, with 11 bases spanning the gap. In nucleotides, the CDR3 is TGTGCCATCAGTGCTGTAGGGGGAAATCAGCCCCAGCATTTT. This translates into CAISAVGGNQPQHF.

The V call is TRBV7-2, the J call TRBJ2-3, with TRBD2 as a possible D gene (6 bases). V lost 1 base and J 6 bases, leaving 11 bases between the germline ends. The CDR3 runs 14 residues. From germline, CDR1 is SGHTA and CDR2 FQGNSA. The CDR3 protein is CASSLGGVGDTQYF. The CDR3 coding sequence is TGTGCCAGCAGCTTAGGGGGGGTTGGGGATACGCAGTATTTT.

This rearrangement joins TRBV24-1 to TRBJ2-1, with 9 bases identical to TRBD1. CDR1 is KGHDR, CDR2 SFDVKD, per germline. J lost 0 bases, V lost 9 bases, and 5 bases had no gene match. This CDR3 has 15 amino acids. As DNA, the CDR3 is TGTGCCACCGGGACAGGGTCCAGCTCCTACAATGAGCAGTTCTTC. As protein: CATGTGSSSYNEQFF.

V is TRBV7-2 and J is TRBJ1-6, with TRBD1 identical over 8 bases. The V gene's germline CDR1 is SGHTA and CDR2 FQGNSA. V shed 5 bases, J shed 10 bases, and the junction held 13 bases outside the gene matches. CDR3 length: 16 amino acids. CDR3: CASSLRQGRLGSPLHF. CDR3 DNA: TGTGCCAGCAGCCTTCGACAGGGGAGGTTAGGATCACCCCTCCACTTT.

V is TRBV4-1 and J is TRBJ1-4; the match to TRBD1 covers 7 bases. Unmatched junction bases numbered 13, after V lost 4 bases and J lost 8 bases. This CDR3 comprises 16 residues. Germline CDR1 is MGHRA and CDR2 is YSYEKL. The CDR3 protein is CASSPTGAGGREKLFF. The CDR3 DNA reads TGCGCCAGCAGCCCCACAGGGGCAGGGGGACGCGAAAAACTGTTTTTT.

CDR3 region: CASSRRGLQFMNTEAFF. The CDR3 bases are TGTGCCAGCAGCCGACGGGGGTTACAATTTATGAACACTGAAGCTTTCTTT. The chain uses TRBV3-1 (or the pseudogene TRBV3-2) and TRBJ1-1; possible D gene TRBD1, 5 bases. Between the trimmed V and J ends, which lost 4 bases and 0 bases, there was a span of 18 bases. The CDR3 loop spans 17 amino acids. CDR1 is LGHDT, CDR2 YNNKEL, per germline (reference sequence).

This clone was observed a few times. J is TRBJ2-7 and V is TRBV29-1; D is perhaps TRBD1 (6 bases). Per germline, CDR1 SQVTM and CDR2 ANQGSEA. The CDR3 sequence is 14 residues long. Trimming took off 0 bases at V and 0 bases at J, with 9 bases between the two ends. CDR3 protein: CSVEDTGNSYEQYF. Here the CDR3 DNA reads TGCAGCGTTGAAGATACAGGGAACTCCTACGAGCAGTACTTC.

With respect to this clone: Other DNA sequences in this sample translate to the same CDR3. CDR3 residues: CASSAGGGNQPQHF. In DNA form, the CDR3 reads TGTGCCAGTAGTGCGGGAGGTGGCAATCAGCCCCAGCATTTT. The chain employs TRBV19 and TRBJ1-5; D remains unclear. This CDR3 has 14 amino acids. Looked up from germline, CDR1 is LNHDA and CDR2 is SQIVND (reference sequence). V was pared by 5 bases and J by 2 bases, with 10 bases between.

This chain joins TRBV2 and TRBJ2-5; a weak D match, TRBD1 (5 bases). Germline CDR1 and CDR2: SNHLY and FYNNEI. The germline V and J ends were trimmed by 8 bases and 6 bases, with 10 bases remaining between them. The CDR3 runs to 11 residues. The CDR3 region has the DNA TGTGCCAGCCATGGACAACAGACCCAGTACTTC. Translating it yields CASHGQQTQYF.

The V and J genes are TRBV19 and TRBJ1-1; maybe TRBD1 (6 bases). The CDR3 spans 14 residues. Between the trimmed V and J ends, which lost 7 bases and 2 bases, there was a span of 14 bases. CDR1 is LNHDA and CDR2 is SQIVND in the germline V gene (reference sequence). CDR3 protein: CASTVQGQNTEAFF. CDR3 DNA sequence: TGTGCCAGTACCGTACAGGGTCAAAACACTGAAGCTTTCTTT.

This chain connects TRBV3-1 (or the pseudogene TRBV3-2) to TRBJ2-1, with TRBD2 matching over 9 bases. The CDR3 covers 15 residues. V trimming: 0 bases; J trimming: 9 bases; junction bases outside the gene matches: 6. Germline CDR1 reads LGHDT; CDR2 reads YNNKEL (reference sequence). The CDR3 DNA is TGTGCCAGCAGCCAAGATGGGCGGGGGGGCCTTGAGCAGTTCTTC. This encodes CASSQDGRGGLEQFF.

As DNA, the CDR3 is TGTGCCAGCAGCCCGCTGACAGGGGGGTCTGAAAAACTGTTTTTT. Translation: CASSPLTGGSEKLFF. The chain uses TRBV3-1 (or the pseudogene TRBV3-2) and TRBJ1-4; 9 bases line up with TRBD1. Trimming at V came to 4 bases and at J to 7 bases, leaving 7 bases not matched to a gene. Looked up from germline, CDR1 is LGHDT and CDR2 is YNNKEL (reference sequence). CDR3 length equals 15 residues.

This clone was recorded a few times. The genes are TRBV5-1 and TRBJ2-3; D is possibly TRBD2 (5 bases). There are 13 residues in the CDR3. Trimming removed 1 base at V and 6 bases at J, with 9 bases between. The V gene's germline CDR1 is SGHRS and CDR2 YFSETQ. CDR3 loop: CASSLRRGDTQYF. The CDR3 DNA follows: TGCGCCAGCAGCTTGAGAAGAGGGGATACGCAGTATTTT.